The 18 T cell receptor beta chains below all came from one sample that was sequenced in a study of neoadjuvant anti-PD-1 for oral cavity cancer. Time point reported: after neoadjuvant nivolumab, at surgical resection. Method: immunoSEQ multiplex PCR; TCRdb's copy keeps in-frame clones and lacks some. Of around 68,000 clones listed, about nine tenths are singletons. This specimen consisted of PBMCs, obtained after nivolumab (anti-PD-1) treatment. The receptors derive from a person aged 35 to 85 with oral cavity squamous cell carcinoma.

V and J are TRBV10-2 and TRBJ2-7; tentatively, D is TRBD1 (8 bases). Trimming removed 4 bases at V and 4 bases at J, with 14 bases between. This CDR3 has 14 amino acids. Per the germline V gene, CDR1 is WSHSY and CDR2 is SAAADI. DNA for the CDR3: TGCGCCAGCAGTGTACAGGGGGGGCCTTACGAGCAGTACTTC. Encoded protein: CASSVQGGPYEQYF.

This clone was observed a handful of times. The chain uses TRBV7-2 and TRBJ1-5, with no clear D. The V end lost 1 base, the J end lost 5 bases, and 6 bases lay between the germline ends. From germline, CDR1 is SGHTA and CDR2 FQGNSA. The CDR3 covers 13 residues. The CDR3 loop is CASSLVGDQPQHF. The CDR3 DNA reads TGTGCCAGCAGCTTAGTCGGGGATCAGCCCCAGCATTTT.

The chain employs TRBV4-1 and TRBJ1-1; 8 nucleotides agree with TRBD1. The CDR3 has 19 amino acids. After removal of 4 bases from V and 2 bases from J, the junction contained 18 bases not matched to a gene. Germline V CDR1 and CDR2: MGHRA, YSYEKL. The CDR3, as DNA: TGCGCCAGCAGCCTACGACAGGGGCCAAGAATGCTAATTAACACTGAAGCTTTCTTT. Residues: CASSLRQGPRMLINTEAFF.

This chain links TRBV30 with TRBJ2-5; D ambiguous. Trimming cost V 3 bases and J 5 bases, with 10 bases left between them. CDR1 is GTSNPN and CDR2 is SVGIG in the germline V gene (reference sequence). CDR3 length: 12 residues. CDR3 amino acids: CAWRLGGETQYF. The DNA for the CDR3 is TGTGCCTGGAGACTTGGTGGCGAGACCCAGTACTTC.

This clone turned up a few times. The chain combines TRBV5-1 with TRBJ1-4, with 8 bases that match TRBD1. This CDR3 contains 15 residues. Germline loops: CDR1 SGHRS, CDR2 YFSETQ. V shed 2 bases, J shed 5 bases, and the junction held 5 bases outside the gene matches. In nucleotides, the CDR3 is TGCGCCAGCAGCTTACAGGGGGTTTTAAATGAAAAACTGTTTTTT. It translates to CASSLQGVLNEKLFF.

The chain links TRBV5-6 to TRBJ2-7, with D possibly being TRBD2 (6 bases). Germline V lookup: CDR1 SGHDT, CDR2 YYEEEE. CDR3 length: 15 residues. Between the trimmed V and J ends, which lost 3 bases and 2 bases, there was a span of 15 bases. The CDR3 loop is CASSSPREGAYEQYF. CDR3 nucleotide sequence: TGTGCCAGCAGCTCCCCGCGGGAAGGAGCCTACGAGCAGTACTTC.

With regard to this clone: Its ends do not fully match the called genes, so a read error is possible. This sequence joins TRBV9 and TRBJ1-1; 8 bases agree with TRBD1. CDR1 is SGDLS, CDR2 YYNGEE, per germline. The CDR3 has 12 amino acids. CDR3 sequence: CASSRNQGAPIF. CDR3 nucleotide sequence: TGTGCCAGCAGCCGGAACCAGGGGGCTCCGATCTTT.

The V and J genes are TRBV20-1 and TRBJ2-1, with TRBD2 as a possible D gene (5 bases). Trimming shortened V by 3 bases and J by 15 bases, and 12 bases separated the two germline ends. CDR1 and CDR2 (germline): DFQATT, SNEGSKA (reference sequence). This CDR3 has 10 amino acids. CDR3: CSARRGGVFF. CDR3 bases: TGCAGTGCTAGGAGAGGAGGTGTGTTCTTC.

The chain's CDR3 is CASSLSAGQQFF. The DNA of the CDR3 is TGTGCCAGCAGTTTATCCGCAGGCCAGCAGTTCTTC. The genes are TRBV27 and TRBJ2-1; D uncertain. The germline gives CDR1 MNHEY, CDR2 SMNVEV (reference sequence). The CDR3 loop spans 12 amino acids. Trimming took off 0 bases at V and 11 bases at J, with 8 bases between the two ends.

The V call is TRBV19, the J call TRBJ2-1, with D perhaps matching TRBD2 (6 bases). V dropped 5 bases and J dropped 6 bases, with 11 bases sitting between them. The CDR3 has 13 residues. Germline CDR1 reads LNHDA; CDR2 reads SQIVND (reference sequence). As DNA, the CDR3 is TGTGCCAGTAGTCCCGGGACTTCCAATGAGCAGTTCTTC. The encoded protein is CASSPGTSNEQFF.

The chain carries TRBV5-1 and TRBJ2-5, with TRBD1 identical over 7 bases. This CDR3 is 14 amino acids long. The V and J ends lost 3 bases and 3 bases, in that order; junction bases with no gene match: 5. CDR1 is SGHRS, CDR2 YFSETQ, per germline. CDR3 loop: CASSSSTGEETQYF. The CDR3 bases are TGCGCCAGCAGCTCGAGTACAGGGGAAGAGACCCAGTACTTC.

This sequence joins TRBV28 and TRBJ2-1; 11 nucleotides line up with TRBD2. This CDR3 spans 18 amino acids. The V gene end was trimmed by 5 bases and the J gene end by 0 bases; junction bases not matched to a gene: 9. Germline V CDR1 and CDR2: MDHEN, SYDVKM. The CDR3, as DNA: TGTGCCAGCAGTCCGGGACTAGCGGTTTTCAACTCCTACAATGAGCAGTTCTTC. Encoded protein: CASSPGLAVFNSYNEQFF.

This chain links TRBV10-3 with TRBJ1-2; TRBD1 is a possible D gene (6 bases). The CDR3 is made up of 15 amino acids. Deletions cut 0 bases from V and 7 bases from J, with 15 bases between. Germline CDR1 ENHRY, CDR2 SYGVKD. CDR3 in DNA: TGTGCCATCAGTGAGTCGATTCGACAGGCCAGTGGCTACACCTTC. This sequence encodes CAISESIRQASGYTF.

This clone appeared a single time. V is TRBV30 and J is TRBJ1-3; 7 bases fit TRBD1. Germline V gene lookup returns CDR1 GTSNPN and CDR2 SVGIG (reference sequence). V lost 2 bases, J lost 4 bases, and 11 bases stayed unmatched. CDR3 size: 16 residues. The DNA for the CDR3 is TGTGCCTGGAGTCGGGACAGCTGGGCAGGAGGAAACACCATATATTTT. It specifies CAWSRDSWAGGNTIYF.

The chain combines TRBV6-6 with TRBJ1-3; maybe TRBD1 (6 bases). Trimming took 0 bases from V and 4 from J, leaving 10 bases between them. Per germline, CDR1 MNHNY and CDR2 SVGAGI (reference sequence). CDR3 length: 15 residues. The CDR3 DNA reads TGTGCCAGCAGTTACTCGATGAGGGGGGGAAACACCATATATTTT. Translation: CASSYSMRGGNTIYF.

The chain has TRBV5-1 and TRBJ1-6; D call uncertain. The CDR3 length is 14 residues. The germline gives CDR1 SGHRS, CDR2 YFSETQ. V was clipped by 0 bases and J by 7 bases, with 8 bases between them. The chain's CDR3 is CASSLGHQNSPLHF. CDR3 DNA: TGCGCCAGCAGCTTGGGGCACCAAAATTCACCCCTCCACTTT. Using reference TRBV5-1 and TRBJ1-6 for the parts outside the CDR3, the full variable domain is KAGVTQTPRYLIKTRGQQVTLSCSPISGHRSVSWYQQTPGQGLQFLFEYFSETQRNKGNFPGRFSGRQFSNSRSEMNVSTLELGDSALYLCASSLGHQNSPLHFGNGTRLTVT.

This clone was recorded only once. This chain uses TRBV25-1 with TRBJ1-1; D unresolved. In germline, CDR1 is MGHDK, CDR2 SYGVNS. V lost 7 bases and J lost 0, with 12 bases in between. The CDR3 contains 14 residues. Written as DNA, the CDR3 is TGTGCCAGCAAACCCACCCGTATGAACACTGAAGCTTTCTTT. As protein: CASKPTRMNTEAFF.

This clone was seen just once. The rearrangement uses TRBV28 and TRBJ2-3; TRBD2 aligns across 7 bases. CDR3 length: 16 residues. V was clipped by 6 bases and J by 10 bases; unmatched bases: 19. Per germline, CDR1 MDHEN and CDR2 SYDVKM. The CDR3 DNA is TGTGCCAGCAGCTTGGGACGGACTCCCCTGGGGGGGGCGCAGTATTTT. Translating it yields CASSLGRTPLGGAQYF. Based on the CDR3 plus reference TRBV28 and TRBJ2-3, the full variable domain is DVKVTQSSRYLVKRTGEKVFLECVQDMDHENMFWYRQDPGLGLRLIYFSYDVKMKEKGDIPEGYSVSREKKERFSLILESASTNQTSMYLCASSLGRTPLGGAQYFGPGTRLTVL.